This passage covers 9 T cell receptor beta chains from one sample sequenced in a study of OX40 agonist ivuxolimab in advanced cancers. The repertoire was sequenced with immunoSEQ multiplex PCR; TCRdb's copy has only in-frame clones and lacks some. Found here are around 78,000 clones, 75% to 90% of them singletons; the top ten hold about 0.99%. The sample in question was CD4+ or CD8+ T cells sorted from blood, obtained in a trial of the OX40 agonist ivuxolimab. The receptors were sampled from an adult with an advanced solid tumor such as melanoma, head and neck, liver or kidney cancer.

The chain is built from TRBV6-5 and TRBJ1-2; D ambiguous. The CDR3 is made up of 14 amino acids. The germline V gene has CDR1 MNHEY and CDR2 SVGAGI. V lost 8 bases and J 3 bases, leaving 16 bases between the germline ends. The CDR3 nucleotides are TGTGCCAGCCGCCCGATCTTGGCTGACTATGGCTACACCTTC. It specifies CASRPILADYGYTF.

The CDR3: CASSVGSGSADTQYF. For the CDR3, the DNA is TGTGCCAGCAGCGTAGGTAGCGGGAGTGCAGATACGCAGTATTTT. The chain links TRBV9 to TRBJ2-3; 9 positions match TRBD2. This CDR3 spans 15 amino acids. Losses at the gene ends were 0 bases for V and 4 bases for J; bases not matched to a gene: 3. CDR1 SGDLS and CDR2 YYNGEE come from the germline V gene.

This clone was seen a few times. The chain uses TRBV7-3 and TRBJ2-2; D uncertain. The CDR3 is made up of 13 amino acids. Trimming removed 4 bases at V and 6 bases at J, with 9 bases between. The germline CDR1 and CDR2 sequences are SGHTA and FQGTGA. The chain's CDR3 is CASSSLGPGELFF. In DNA form, the CDR3 reads TGTGCCAGCAGCTCCCTCGGTCCCGGGGAGCTGTTTTTT.

The chain uses TRBV30 and TRBJ2-7, with unresolved D. V lost 0 bases to trimming and J lost 3 bases, with 6 bases between them. Germline CDR1 GTSNPN, CDR2 SVGIG (reference sequence). This CDR3 has 12 residues. CDR3 sequence (DNA): TGTGCCTGGAGTGTAGGGTTCTACGAGCAGTACTTC. Protein: CAWSVGFYEQYF.

V gene TRBV19 combines with J gene TRBJ2-3; 9 bases fit TRBD1. V was clipped by 6 bases and J by 0 bases; unmatched bases: 4. The CDR3 runs to 15 residues. From germline, CDR1 is LNHDA and CDR2 SQIVND (reference sequence). The CDR3, as DNA: TGTGCCAGTAGGGGACAGGGTGTCAGCACAGATACGCAGTATTTT. Protein sequence: CASRGQGVSTDTQYF.

In its sample, this clone was seen a few times. V gene TRBV15 combines with J gene TRBJ1-1; D is unresolved. V dropped 4 bases and J dropped 7 bases, with 10 bases sitting between them. Germline loops: CDR1 LNHNV, CDR2 YYDKDF (reference sequence). CDR3 length: 12 residues. CDR3 sequence: CATSKHIDEAFF. The CDR3 nucleotides are TGTGCCACCAGCAAGCATATAGATGAAGCTTTCTTT.

This chain's CDR3 is CSVVAGGRPYEQYF. In nucleotides, the CDR3 is TGCAGCGTTGTAGCGGGAGGGCGTCCCTACGAGCAGTACTTC. The gene calls are TRBV29-1 and TRBJ2-7, with 11 positions matching TRBD2. Per germline, CDR1 SQVTM and CDR2 ANQGSEA. V lost 4 bases, J lost 2 bases, and 4 bases stayed unmatched. The CDR3 covers 14 residues.

The chain recombines TRBV18 with TRBJ2-5; 9 nucleotides align to TRBD1. The CDR3 extends over 15 amino acids. CDR1 is KGHSH and CDR2 is LQKENI in the germline V gene. V lost 3 bases, J lost 5 bases, and 7 bases stayed unmatched. CDR3 DNA sequence: TGTGCCAGCTCACCGAAAAGCGGACAGGGGGAGACCCAGTACTTC. It yields the protein CASSPKSGQGETQYF. Based on the CDR3 plus reference TRBV18 and TRBJ2-5, the full variable domain is NAGVMQNPRHLVRRRGQEARLRCSPMKGHSHVYWYRQLPEEGLKFMVYLQKENIIDESGMPKERFSAEFPKEGPSILRIQQVVRGDSAAYFCASSPKSGQGETQYFGPGTRLLVL.

The CDR3 nucleotides read TGTGCCAGCAGCCCGGGTGCGGGGGGCAATCAGCCCCAGCATTTT. This sequence encodes CASSPGAGGNQPQHF. This rearrangement joins TRBV7-6 to TRBJ1-5; TRBD1 might be the D (5 bases). Trimming took 5 bases from V and 2 from J, leaving 13 bases between them. The length of the CDR3 is 15 residues. Germline lookup yields CDR1 SGHVS and CDR2 FNYEAQ.